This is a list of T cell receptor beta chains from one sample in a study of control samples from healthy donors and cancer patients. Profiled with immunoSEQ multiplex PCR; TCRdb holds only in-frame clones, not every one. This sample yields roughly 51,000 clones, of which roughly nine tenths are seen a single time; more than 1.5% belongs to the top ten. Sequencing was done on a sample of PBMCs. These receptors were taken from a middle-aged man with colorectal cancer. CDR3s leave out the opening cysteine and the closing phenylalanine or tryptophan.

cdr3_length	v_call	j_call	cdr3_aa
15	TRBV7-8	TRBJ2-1	ASSLAARTASYNEQF
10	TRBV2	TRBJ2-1	ASSATSYEQF
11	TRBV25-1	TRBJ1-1	ASSEFGGDEAF
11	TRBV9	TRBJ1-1	ASSPRGNTEAF
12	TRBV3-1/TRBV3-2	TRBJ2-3	ASSHRARTDTQY
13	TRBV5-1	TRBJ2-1	ASSLGSGSYNEQF
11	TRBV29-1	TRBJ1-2	SVETRSLYGYT
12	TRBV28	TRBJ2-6	ASSLFSGANVLT
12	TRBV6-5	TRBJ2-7	ASSYGRAGYEQY
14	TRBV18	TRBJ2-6	ASSLPGGPGANVLT
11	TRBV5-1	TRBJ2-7	ASSLASPYEQY
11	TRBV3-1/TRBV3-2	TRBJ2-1	ASSQVGGMEQF
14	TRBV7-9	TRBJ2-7	ASSAGIGGAYAEQY
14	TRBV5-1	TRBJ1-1	ASKREPTLENTEAF
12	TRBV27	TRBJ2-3	ASTRRRETDTQY
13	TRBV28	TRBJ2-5	ASQKGGGAQETQY
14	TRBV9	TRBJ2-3	ASSRTSGRLTDTQY
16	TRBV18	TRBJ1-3	ASSPPGMTASSGNTIY
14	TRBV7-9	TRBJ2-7	ASSATPGQESYEQY
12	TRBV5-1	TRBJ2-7	ASSLGGGSYEQY
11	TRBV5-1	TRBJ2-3	ASSYGTRDTQY
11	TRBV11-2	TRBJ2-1	ASSPGPLDEQF
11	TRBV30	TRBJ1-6	AWSADVGSPLH
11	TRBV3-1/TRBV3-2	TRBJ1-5	ASSPRGNQPQH
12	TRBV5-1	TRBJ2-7	ASSDRGSSYEQY
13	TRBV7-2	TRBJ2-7	ASSPRIAGTYEQY
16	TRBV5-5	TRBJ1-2	ASSLILSWTGPSRGYT
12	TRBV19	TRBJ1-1	ASSPREPNTEAF
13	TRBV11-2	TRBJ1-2	ASNAMSGREYGYT
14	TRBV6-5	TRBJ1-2	ASSYSSRGHVYGYT
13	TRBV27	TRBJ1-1	ASSRNYRGLTEAF
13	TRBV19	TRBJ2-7	ASSTAGLTAYEQY
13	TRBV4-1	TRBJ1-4	ASSLQGRWDEKLF
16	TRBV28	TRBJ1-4	ASNGRERSSATNEKLF
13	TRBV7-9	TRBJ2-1	ASRPGLAVYNEQF
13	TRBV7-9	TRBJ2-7	ASSRGTGASYEQY
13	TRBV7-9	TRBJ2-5	ASSLDGTRLGTQY
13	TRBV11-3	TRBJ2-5	ASSLGSAGWETQY
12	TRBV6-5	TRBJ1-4	ASSYDQRGRKLF
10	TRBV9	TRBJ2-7	ASRGNSYEQY
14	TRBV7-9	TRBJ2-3	ASSPNSGQAPDTQY
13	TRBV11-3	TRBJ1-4	ASSIDRGKREKLF
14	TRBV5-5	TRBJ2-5	ASSLQQGPRQETQY
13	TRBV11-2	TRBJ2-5	ASSLLTGIVETQY
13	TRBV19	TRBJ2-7	ASIKQAGGSYEQY
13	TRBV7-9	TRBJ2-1	ASSRSGVSSNEQF
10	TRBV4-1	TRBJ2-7	ASSETGEGQY
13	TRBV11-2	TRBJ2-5	ASSLTGTGGETQY
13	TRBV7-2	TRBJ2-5	ASSQARGFQETQY
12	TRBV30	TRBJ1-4	AWGRGEGNEKLF
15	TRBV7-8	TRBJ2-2	ASSLPLLGTPTGELF
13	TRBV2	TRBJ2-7	ASSVRTSGAYEQY
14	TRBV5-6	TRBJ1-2	ASIREGTQDYYGYT
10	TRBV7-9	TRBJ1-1	ASSLHDTEAF
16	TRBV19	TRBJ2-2	ASSIGGGSYNRAGELF
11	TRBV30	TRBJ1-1	AWRLQGNTEAF
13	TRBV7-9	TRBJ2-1	ASSLAQGSYNEQF
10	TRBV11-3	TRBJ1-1	ASSFGSTEAF
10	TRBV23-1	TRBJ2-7	ARGQGKYEQY
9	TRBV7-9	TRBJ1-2	ASSLRGSYT